A single T cell receptor beta chain is shown here with its context. The source of the sample is a study of blood T cell repertoires in COVID-19. Across the whole study: The United States, Italy and Spain provided the acute and convalescent COVID-19 samples. Sources were T cells, B-cell-depleted T cells, or PBMCs; the material itself was cDNA or gDNA.

Method: immunoSEQ multiplex PCR; TCRdb's copy keeps in-frame clones and lacks some. The data show approximately 180,000 clones, around 90% seen once. The source of this sequence is a human donor in a cohort sampled during active COVID-19. The sequenced sample was peripheral blood.

The CDR3 nucleotides read TGTGCCAGCAGTCAATCAGGGGTCGGGGCCAACGTCCTGACTTTC. Its translation is CASSQSGVGANVLTF. The chain is built from TRBV28 and TRBJ2-6; D might be TRBD1 (6 bases). Germline CDR1 reads MDHEN; CDR2 reads SYDVKM. The CDR3 covers 15 residues. The ends were cut back, 5 bases at V and 4 bases at J, with 12 bases in the middle.